This T cell receptor (beta chain) is from a study of cytomegalovirus exposure and HLA in healthy donors. Study-level findings and limits: A cluster of highly shared sequence variants was likely a sequencing artifact. The authors later found HLA-associated TCR beta chains more clonally expanded than equally common others. Versus the approximately 700-donor mean, an Asian-associated ancestry cluster reportedly showed fewer N-insertions in a later analysis.

As for this clone: The antigen is not known.

Germline CDR1 MNHNS, CDR2 SASEGT. Losses at the gene ends were 3 bases for V and 0 bases for J; bases not matched to a gene: 8. The CDR3 runs to 18 residues. 60 Vbeta and 13 Jbeta primers were used in PCR. Measured with immunoSEQ multiplex PCR; TCRdb has only the in-frame clones, and not every one. The data contain roughly 110,000 clones, under 85% of them seen just once; the ten biggest clones take up approximately 4.2%. The sample consisted of PBMCs. V usage is TRBV6-1 and J usage is TRBJ1-6, with 7 positions matching TRBD1. This TCR came from a male donor in good health and CMV-seronegative. CDR3 protein: CASSEWGQTSSYNSPLHF. The CDR3 region has the DNA TGTGCCAGCAGTGAGTGGGGACAGACCAGCTCCTATAATTCACCCCTCCACTTT.